The 22 T cell receptor beta chains below were found in one sample sequenced in a study of radiation and T cells in renal cell carcinoma. Libraries were prepared by immunoSEQ multiplex PCR; TCRdb keeps only in-frame clonotypes and omits some of them. Altogether roughly 100,000 clones are present, less than 90% being singletons, with the ten largest covering 7% to 9%. As for time point: baseline pretreatment blood. The treatment: 15 Gy SBRT to primary tumor, nephrectomy 4 weeks later. The sequencing here drew on blood, taken from a patient whose treatment included radiotherapy and nephrectomy. The receptors were gathered from a man in his fifties or sixties with renal cell carcinoma.

About this clone: The same CDR3 arises from other DNA sequences in this sample as well. This chain connects TRBV2 to TRBJ1-1, with 7 bases fitting TRBD1. CDR3 size: 13 residues. Germline trimming cut 6 bases from V and 3 bases from J; bases unmatched to any gene: 4. CDR1 is SNHLY and CDR2 is FYNNEI in the germline V gene. CDR3 coding DNA: TGTGCCAGCAGCTTAACAGGGGACACTGAAGCTTTCTTT. It yields the protein CASSLTGDTEAFF.

The CDR3 reads CAISAAREFLGANVLTF. The DNA for the CDR3 is TGTGCCATCAGTGCCGCCAGGGAGTTTTTAGGGGCCAACGTCCTGACTTTC. The chain carries TRBV10-3 and TRBJ2-6; tentatively, D is TRBD1 or TRBD2 (5 bases each). The CDR3 is made up of 17 amino acids. Germline-derived CDR1 and CDR2 are ENHRY and SYGVKD. V was clipped by 4 bases and J by 4 bases, with 17 bases between them.

The rearrangement links TRBV19 to TRBJ2-2; D may correspond to TRBD1 or TRBD2 (5 bases each). The CDR3 totals 17 residues. Germline V gives CDR1 LNHDA, CDR2 SQIVND (reference sequence). V lost 3 bases to trimming and J lost 1 base, with 15 bases between them. This CDR3 reads CASSIGVGQGNTGELFF. In nucleotides, the CDR3 is TGTGCCAGTAGTATCGGGGTCGGGCAGGGGAACACCGGGGAGCTGTTTTTT.

The V call is TRBV7-2, the J call TRBJ2-6; D is unresolved. Germline values: CDR1 SGHTA, CDR2 FQGNSA. V lost 1 base to trimming and J lost 0 bases, with 10 bases between them. The CDR3 has 17 residues. This chain's CDR3 is CASSLGPTASGANVLTF. In DNA, the CDR3 is TGTGCCAGCAGCTTAGGCCCAACGGCCTCTGGGGCCAACGTCCTGACTTTC.

The V and J genes are TRBV9 and TRBJ2-2; 8 nucleotides agree with TRBD2. The ends lost 6 bases at V and 0 bases at J; junction bases unmatched: 7. The CDR3 covers 16 residues. Germline CDR1 and CDR2: SGDLS and YYNGEE. The CDR3 coding sequence is TGTGCCAGCACCAGCACTAGCGGCACGAACACCGGGGAGCTGTTTTTT. Translated: CASTSTSGTNTGELFF. Complete variable domain (other parts from reference TRBV9 and TRBJ2-2): DSGVTQTPKHLITATGQRVTLRCSPRSGDLSVYWYQQSLDQGLQFLIQYYNGEERAKGNILERFSAQQFPDLHSELNLSSLELGDSALYFCASTSTSGTNTGELFFGEGSRLTVL.

The rearrangement joins TRBV6-5 to TRBJ2-5; 9 bases match TRBD1. Trimming removed 7 bases from V and 5 bases from J; junction bases left unmatched: 11. Germline V gene lookup returns CDR1 MNHEY and CDR2 SVGAGI. The CDR3 is 15 residues long. This chain's CDR3 is CASTSTGGAGETQYF. CDR3 sequence (DNA): TGTGCCAGCACCTCTACAGGGGGCGCAGGGGAGACCCAGTACTTC.

V usage is TRBV28 and J usage is TRBJ2-5; the match to TRBD1 covers 10 bases. V dropped 5 bases and J dropped 5; count of bases not matched to a gene: 8. CDR1 is MDHEN and CDR2 is SYDVKM in the germline V gene. The CDR3 runs 15 residues. The chain's CDR3 is CASSNRQGAWETQYF. CDR3 DNA: TGTGCCAGCAGTAACAGACAGGGGGCTTGGGAGACCCAGTACTTC.

V and J are TRBV7-2 and TRBJ2-1; 9 nucleotides align to TRBD1. V lost 1 base to trimming and J lost 9 bases; unmatched junction nucleotides: 7. This CDR3 has 15 amino acids. Per germline, CDR1 SGHTA and CDR2 FQGNSA. The CDR3 DNA follows: TGTGCCAGCAGCTTAGTAGGTGGGACAGGGAGTGAGCAGTTCTTC. This sequence encodes CASSLVGGTGSEQFF.

The chain links TRBV4-2 to TRBJ2-3; D might be TRBD1 (5 bases). The germline CDR1 and CDR2 sequences are LGHNA and YNFKEQ. CDR3 length equals 17 residues. Between the trimmed V and J ends, which lost 0 bases and 3 bases, there was a span of 16 bases. Here the CDR3 reads CASSQDIDRGVTDTQYF. CDR3 bases: TGTGCCAGCAGCCAAGATATAGACAGAGGTGTTACAGATACGCAGTATTTT.

This chain uses TRBV5-5 with TRBJ2-1, with a tentative D call TRBD2 (6 bases). CDR3 size: 15 residues. The V end was cut by 2 bases, the J end by 1 base, with 10 bases between. The germline V gene encodes CDR1 SGHKS and CDR2 YYEKEE (reference sequence). The CDR3 nucleotides are TGTGCCAGCAGCTTCGGGAGAAATTCCTACAATGAGCAGTTCTTC. It encodes CASSFGRNSYNEQFF.

The chain joins TRBV4-3 to TRBJ1-1; no firm D call. This CDR3 has 16 amino acids. V was shortened by 4 bases and J by 0 bases, with 15 bases between the two germline ends. The V gene's germline CDR1 is LGHNA and CDR2 YSLEER. CDR3 DNA sequence: TGCGCCAGCAGCCCCTCAAACACGTTGGTGAACACTGAAGCTTTCTTT. Protein sequence: CASSPSNTLVNTEAFF.

The V and J genes are TRBV7-6 and TRBJ2-5; a possible D gene is TRBD1 (7 bases). CDR3 length equals 18 residues. Germline V gene sequence: CDR1 SGHVS, CDR2 FNYEAQ. V was cut by 1 base and J by 2 bases, with 20 bases left in between. The CDR3 region has the DNA TGTGCCAGCAGCTTAGTCCCTCCTCAGGGGGGTCCTCAAGAGACCCAGTACTTC. Its protein is CASSLVPPQGGPQETQYF.

The chain combines TRBV18 with TRBJ1-2; 9 nucleotides agree with TRBD1. The trim removed 5 bases at V and 2 bases at J, leaving 6 bases unmatched. The CDR3 covers 15 residues. The germline gives CDR1 KGHSH, CDR2 LQKENI. In nucleotides, the CDR3 is TGTGCCAGCTCAACGGGACAGGGAGGGAACTATGGCTACACCTTC. This sequence encodes CASSTGQGGNYGYTF.

This clone has just a few counts. J is TRBJ1-2 and V is TRBV28, with D maybe TRBD1 (6 bases). The germline gives CDR1 MDHEN, CDR2 SYDVKM. The CDR3 has 14 residues. The ends were cut back, 6 bases at V and 4 bases at J, with 15 bases in the middle. CDR3 nucleotides: TGTGCCAGCAGCTCCCCAGGGGCCCTCTATGGCTACACCTTC. Protein: CASSSPGALYGYTF.

The rearrangement links TRBV6-1 to TRBJ1-5; 7 bases are a match to TRBD1. The trim removed 2 bases at V and 7 bases at J, leaving 8 bases unmatched. In germline, CDR1 is MNHNS, CDR2 SASEGT. This CDR3 is built from 15 residues. The CDR3 bases are TGTGCCAGCAGTGAAAGGGGGCCCGTCAAACAGCCCCAGCATTTT. Its translation: CASSERGPVKQPQHF.

V usage is TRBV6-4 and J usage is TRBJ2-3; 9 bases match TRBD1. The CDR3 is 16 residues long. J was trimmed by 4 bases and V by 3 bases; bases with no gene match: 8. The germline V gene has CDR1 MRHNA and CDR2 SNTAGT. In nucleotides, the CDR3 is TGTGCCAGCAGTGAGACCGGGACAGGGTGGTCAGATACGCAGTATTTT. The encoded protein is CASSETGTGWSDTQYF.

CDR3 DNA: TGCGCCAGCAGCTTCTCGGGGGAGAAAACCGGGGAGCTGTTTTTT. It translates to CASSFSGEKTGELFF. The genes are TRBV5-1 and TRBJ2-2; a possible D gene is TRBD2 (6 bases). Germline CDR1 reads SGHRS; CDR2 reads YFSETQ. The V end lost 2 bases, the J end lost 5 bases, and 13 bases lay between the germline ends. The CDR3 extends over 15 amino acids. Supplemented by reference TRBV5-1 and TRBJ2-2, the full variable domain reads KAGVTQTPRYLIKTRGQQVTLSCSPISGHRSVSWYQQTPGQGLQFLFEYFSETQRNKGNFPGRFSGRQFSNSRSEMNVSTLELGDSALYLCASSFSGEKTGELFFGEGSRLTVL.

The V call is TRBV6-1, the J call TRBJ2-7; no reliable D call. The CDR3 length is 12 residues. V was clipped by 6 bases and J by 2 bases, with 8 bases between them. CDR1 MNHNS and CDR2 SASEGT come from the germline V gene. CDR3 nucleotides: TGTGCCAGCAGCCCACCAGCCTACGAGCAGTACTTC. Its protein product is CASSPPAYEQYF.

The chain recombines TRBV4-3 with TRBJ2-2; D possibly corresponds to TRBD1 (6 bases). The CDR3 runs 17 residues. Germline loops: CDR1 LGHNA, CDR2 YSLEER. The V end was cut by 1 base, the J end by 2 bases, with 14 bases between. In nucleotides, the CDR3 is TGCGCCAGCAGCCAAGGTCTCGGACAGACTAACACCGGGGAGCTGTTTTTT. Protein product: CASSQGLGQTNTGELFF.

The J gene is TRBJ1-2, the V gene TRBV19; 8 positions match TRBD1. There are 16 residues in the CDR3. Germline V CDR1 and CDR2: LNHDA, SQIVND (reference sequence). J was trimmed by 4 bases and V by 5 bases; bases with no gene match: 12. CDR3 bases: TGTGCCAGTAGTCTGTCGATTGGACAGGGCGTCTATGGCTACACCTTC. Protein: CASSLSIGQGVYGYTF.

The rearrangement uses TRBV11-3 and TRBJ2-1; TRBD2 matches at 8 bases. Trimming removed 0 bases from V and 7 bases from J; junction bases left unmatched: 8. The CDR3 totals 16 residues. Germline V gives CDR1 SGHNT, CDR2 YENEEA. In nucleotides, the CDR3 is TGTGCCAGCAGCTTAGATTACGGGAGGGCCTTAAATGAGCAGTTCTTC. The encoded protein is CASSLDYGRALNEQFF.

Regarding this clone: Other DNA sequences in the same sample also yield this CDR3. The rearrangement uses TRBV5-1 and TRBJ2-5; D remains unclear. CDR3 length: 11 amino acids. CDR1 and CDR2 from the germline V gene are SGHRS and YFSETQ. V lost 1 base, J lost 5 bases, and 3 bases lay in between. The CDR3 sequence is CASSLSETQYF. The CDR3 bases are TGCGCCAGCAGCTTGAGTGAGACCCAGTACTTC.